The entry that follows covers one TCR beta chain sequence. The data were taken from a study of T cell changes during pregnancy in multiple sclerosis. Repertoires were generated with immunoSEQ multiplex PCR, while TCRdb's copy carries only in-frame clones and drops some. This table holds around 60,000 clones, 96% found once. Germline V gene data show CDR1 as SEHNR and CDR2 as FQNEAQ (reference sequence). The CDR3 is 15 amino acids. Losses at the gene ends were 5 bases for V and 5 bases for J; bases not matched to a gene: 9. The clonotype originates from a female donor with multiple sclerosis, enrolled in a pregnancy study. Source: CD8+ T cells from peripheral blood mononuclear cells, taken after pregnancy. The chain carries TRBV7-9 and TRBJ2-4, with 7 bases matching TRBD1. The CDR3 is CASSPDRAKENIQYF. For the CDR3, the DNA is TGTGCCAGCAGCCCAGACAGGGCTAAGGAAAACATTCAGTACTTC.